This TCR beta chain was captured by sequencing in a study of cytomegalovirus exposure and HLA in healthy donors. The wider study: It was reported in a later analysis that the 95 to 150 validation repertoires used the same platform as the 666 first-cohort repertoires. Findings of the study overall: The study flagged approximately 180 TCR beta chains as cytomegalovirus-associated. There were some public TCRs occurring in many donors, but most TCR sequences were rare.

Produced via immunoSEQ multiplex PCR; TCRdb's table is partial and in-frame only. The sample lists about 73,000 clones, roughly 90% occurring once. The V gene's germline CDR1 is MNHEY and CDR2 SMNVEV (reference sequence). This CDR3 region has 15 residues. The V and J ends lost 4 bases and 4 bases respectively, with 16 bases between them. A remark on this clone: Its antigen is undetermined.

V usage is TRBV27 and J usage is TRBJ1-1; D not resolved. The sequencing input was PBMCs. The TCR sequence derives from a woman aged 18-29 years in good health and CMV-seropositive. The CDR3 DNA sequence: TGTGCCAGCAGTTCCCCGGGAGAAGGAGGCACTGAAGCTTTCTTT. It is translated as CASSSPGEGGTEAFF.